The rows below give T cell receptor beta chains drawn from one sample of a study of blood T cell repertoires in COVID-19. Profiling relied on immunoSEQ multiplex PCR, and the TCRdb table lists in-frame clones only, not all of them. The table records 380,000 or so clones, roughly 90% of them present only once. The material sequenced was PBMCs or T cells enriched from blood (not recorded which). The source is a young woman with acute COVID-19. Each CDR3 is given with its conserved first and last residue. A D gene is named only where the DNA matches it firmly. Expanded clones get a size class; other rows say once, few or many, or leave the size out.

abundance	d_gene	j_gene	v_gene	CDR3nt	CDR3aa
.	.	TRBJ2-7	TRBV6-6	TGTGCCAGCAGTTACTCCAGGGACGAGCAGTACTTC	CASSYSRDEQYF
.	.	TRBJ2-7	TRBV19	TGTGCCAGTAGTATAGAGGCAGGCGCGTCCTACGAGCAGTACTTC	CASSIEAGASYEQYF
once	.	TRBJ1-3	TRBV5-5	TGTGCCAGCAGCCCCCGGCAGGGTTCCTTCTCTGGAAACACCATATATTTT	CASSPRQGSFSGNTIYF
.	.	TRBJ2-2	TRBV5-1	TGCGCCAGCAGCTTGGTGGAGTCGGGCACCGGGGAGCTGTTTTTT	CASSLVESGTGELFF
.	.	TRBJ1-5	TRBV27	TGTGCCAGCAGTTTTGGGAGGTACGGCAATCAGCCCCAGCATTTT	CASSFGRYGNQPQHF
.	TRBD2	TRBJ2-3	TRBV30	TGTGCCTGGAATCTAGCGGGGGGCACAGATACGCAGTATTTT	CAWNLAGGTDTQYF
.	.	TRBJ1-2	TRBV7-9	TGTGCCAGCAGCTTACGTGGGGAAGGGGGCTATGGCTACACCTTC	CASSLRGEGGYGYTF
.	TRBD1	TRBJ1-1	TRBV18	TGTGCCAGCTCACTTCGGGACAGACAGAACACTGAAGCTTTCTTT	CASSLRDRQNTEAFF
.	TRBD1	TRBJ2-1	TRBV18	TGTGCCAGCTCACAAGACAGGGGCCGGCTGAACAATGAGCAGTTCTTC	CASSQDRGRLNNEQFF
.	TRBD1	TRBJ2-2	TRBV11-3	TGTGCCAGCAGCCCTCGGACAGGGGGCACCGGGGAGCTGTTTTTT	CASSPRTGGTGELFF
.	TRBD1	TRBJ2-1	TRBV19	TGTGCCAGTAGTATAGACGGGACAGGGGTTTGGAATGAGCAGTTCTTC	CASSIDGTGVWNEQFF
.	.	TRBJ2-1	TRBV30	TGTGCCTGGAGTGTATGGGCCGATCCCCCGGTAGAGCAGTTCTTC	CAWSVWADPPVEQFF
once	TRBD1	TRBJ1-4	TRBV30	TGTGCCTGGAGTACAGGACAGGGCGGTGGGAATGAAAAACTGTTTTTT	CAWSTGQGGGNEKLFF
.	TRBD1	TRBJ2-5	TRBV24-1	TGTGCCACCAGTGACCATACAGGGGGAGGAGAGACCCAGTACTTC	CATSDHTGGGETQYF
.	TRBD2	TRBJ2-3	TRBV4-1	TGCGCCAGCAGCCAAGATGCCCTAGCGGGGGGGTCAGATACGCAGTATTTT	CASSQDALAGGSDTQYF
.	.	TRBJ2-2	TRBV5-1	TGCGCCAGCAGCTACGACTCCGGGGAGCTGTTTTTT	CASSYDSGELFF
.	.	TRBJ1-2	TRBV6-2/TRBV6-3	TGTGCCAGCAGTTTACAGGGAAACTATGGCTACACCTTC	CASSLQGNYGYTF
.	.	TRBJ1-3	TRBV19	TGTGCCAGTAGTATCGATTTGGGAGGGCCATCTGGAAACACCATATATTTT	CASSIDLGGPSGNTIYF
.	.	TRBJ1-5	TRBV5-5	TGTGCCAGCAGCGTTCAGGGTACCAATCAGCCCCAGCATTTT	CASSVQGTNQPQHF
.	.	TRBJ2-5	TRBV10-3	TGTGCCATCAGTGACCCTGCGGCACAAGAGACCCAGTACTTC	CAISDPAAQETQYF
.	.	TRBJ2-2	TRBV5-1	TGCGCCAGCAGCTTGGGGCTAGCGCTTACACCAGGGGAGCTGTTTTTT	CASSLGLALTPGELFF
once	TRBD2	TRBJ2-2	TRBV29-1	TGCAGCGTTGCCGGGCGGCGGGGGGGTACCGGGGAGCTGTTTTTT	CSVAGRRGGTGELFF
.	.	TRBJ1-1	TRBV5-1	TGCGCCAGCAGCCCGAGGGGGACTGAAGCTTTCTTT	CASSPRGTEAFF
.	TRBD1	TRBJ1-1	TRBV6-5	TGTGCCAGCAGTTACGACCAGGGGGCGGGAACTGAAGCTTTCTTT	CASSYDQGAGTEAFF
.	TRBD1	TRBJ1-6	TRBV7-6	TGTGCCAGCAGCTTAGAGCAGGGGGCGCTTTATTCACCCCTCCACTTT	CASSLEQGALYSPLHF
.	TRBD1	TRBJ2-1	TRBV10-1	TGCGCCAGCGCGGGCTGGGACAGGGCAAACAATGAGCAGTTCTTC	CASAGWDRANNEQFF
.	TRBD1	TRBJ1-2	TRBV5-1	TGCGCCAGCAGCTTGGGGACAGGGACTAACTATGGCTACACCTTC	CASSLGTGTNYGYTF
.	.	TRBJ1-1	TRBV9	TGTGCCAGCAGCGTTCACAGTAACACTGAAGCTTTCTTT	CASSVHSNTEAFF
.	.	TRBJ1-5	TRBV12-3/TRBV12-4	TGTGCCAGCAGCCCCGTCAGCAATCAGCCCCAGCATTTT	CASSPVSNQPQHF
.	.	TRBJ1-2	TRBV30	TGTGCCTGGAGTGTCTCCAGAGGCTACACCTTC	CAWSVSRGYTF
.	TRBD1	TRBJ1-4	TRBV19	TGTGCCAGTAACAGGGGGCTAGGGGAAAAACTGTTTTTT	CASNRGLGEKLFF
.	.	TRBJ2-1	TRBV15	TGTGCCACCAACGGGGGACCCGGCAGATACAATGAGCAGTTCTTC	CATNGGPGRYNEQFF
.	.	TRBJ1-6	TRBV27	TGTGCCAGCAGGGCAGACTATAATTCACCCCTCCACTTT	CASRADYNSPLHF
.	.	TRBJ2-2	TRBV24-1	TGTGCCACCAGTTATTCTAGGGAGTACACCGGGGAGCTGTTTTTT	CATSYSREYTGELFF
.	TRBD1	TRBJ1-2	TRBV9	TGTGCCAGCAGCGACAGGGGACACGGCTACACCTTC	CASSDRGHGYTF
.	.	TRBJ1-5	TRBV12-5	TGTGCTAGTGGTTTGGTCCCGGACGGGAGAGTCCCAGCGAATCAGCCCCAGCATTTT	CASGLVPDGRVPANQPQHF
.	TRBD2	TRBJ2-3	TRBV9	TGTGCCAGCAGCGATAGCGGGGGGGCAGATACGCAGTATTTT	CASSDSGGADTQYF
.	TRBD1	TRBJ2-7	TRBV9	TGTGCCAGCAGCGGGACAGGGGGCGGTTACGAGCAGTACTTC	CASSGTGGGYEQYF
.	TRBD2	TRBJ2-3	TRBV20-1	TGCAGTGCTAGTCAGTCTAGCGGAGAAAATACGCAGTATTTT	CSASQSSGENTQYF
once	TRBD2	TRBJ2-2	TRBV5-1	TGCCCCCCCAGCCACCCGCGGGGGGGGGCCGCGTCGAACACCGGGGAGCTGTTTTTT	CPPSHPRGGAASNTGELFF
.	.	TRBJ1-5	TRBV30	TGTGCCTGGAGTGAAGCGGGCCCGGGGCAGCCCCAGCATTTT	CAWSEAGPGQPQHF
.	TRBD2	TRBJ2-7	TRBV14	TGTGCCAGCAGCCCATTGACTAGCGCCTACGAGCAGTACTTC	CASSPLTSAYEQYF
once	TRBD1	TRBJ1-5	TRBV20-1	TGCAGTGCTAGTAGGGGGCATGGAGGCAATCAGCCCCAGCATTTT	CSASRGHGGNQPQHF
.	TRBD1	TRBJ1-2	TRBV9	TGTGCCAGCAGCGCCTGGACAGGGGCCAACTATGGCTACACCTTC	CASSAWTGANYGYTF
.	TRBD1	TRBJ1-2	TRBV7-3	TGTGCCAGCAGCTTAACGGGCAACTCGAGAGACAGGGAGGACTATGGCTACACCTTC	CASSLTGNSRDREDYGYTF
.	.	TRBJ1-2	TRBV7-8	TGTGCCAGCAGCTTAGCAGACACCTTCTATGGCTACACCTTC	CASSLADTFYGYTF
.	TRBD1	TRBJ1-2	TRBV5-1	TGCGCCAGCACCCCCTACTGGACCGCGACAGGGTCATTCTATGGCTACACCTTC	CASTPYWTATGSFYGYTF
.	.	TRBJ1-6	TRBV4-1	TGCGCCAGCAGCCAAGCCCCCCAGGGGAGTAATTCACCCCTCCACTTT	CASSQAPQGSNSPLHF